One sample yielded the 6 T cell receptor beta chains listed below, sequenced in a study of T cell responses to AZD1222 COVID-19 vaccine. Assay used: immunoSEQ multiplex PCR; TCRdb lists only in-frame clones, some missing. The sample has about 140,000 clones, 80% to 95% seen once; the top ten hold around 2.7%. The sequencing here drew on peripheral blood, taken on day 0 of AZD1222 vaccination. All receptors derive from an adult in good health.

CDR3 nucleotides: TGTGCTAGTGGTTTGTCCCTCCAAGGCGGTCAGCCCCAGCATTTT. It encodes CASGLSLQGGQPQHF. This rearrangement joins TRBV12-5 to TRBJ1-5; D gene uncertain. Germline V gene sequence: CDR1 LGHNT, CDR2 FRNRAP. Deletions cut 2 bases from V and 6 bases from J, with 14 bases between. CDR3 length equals 15 residues.

V gene TRBV10-2 combines with J gene TRBJ1-1; D is undetermined. Trimming cost V 8 bases and J 11 bases, with 18 bases left between them. Germline V gene lookup returns CDR1 WSHSY and CDR2 SAAADI. The CDR3 runs 12 residues. CDR3 region: CASRTYPRPAFF. The CDR3 DNA reads TGCGCCAGCCGAACTTATCCGAGGCCGGCTTTCTTT.

The gene calls are TRBV28 and TRBJ2-7; 9 nucleotides align to TRBD1. The length of the CDR3 is 16 residues. Losses at the gene ends were 3 bases for V and 5 bases for J; bases not matched to a gene: 11. Germline lookup yields CDR1 MDHEN and CDR2 SYDVKM. This chain's CDR3 is CASSFVWGDRANEQYF. The CDR3 DNA reads as TGTGCCAGCAGTTTTGTCTGGGGGGACAGGGCCAACGAGCAGTACTTC.

The V call is TRBV24-1, the J call TRBJ2-1; TRBD2 matches 7 bases. The V gene end was trimmed by 0 bases and the J gene end by 0 bases; junction bases not matched to a gene: 7. The CDR3 has 18 amino acids. Per the germline V gene, CDR1 is KGHDR and CDR2 is SFDVKD. The CDR3 DNA reads TGTGCCACCAGTGATTTGCATGGGCGCGGGAGCTCCTACAATGAGCAGTTCTTC. This codes for CATSDLHGRGSSYNEQFF.

The chain employs TRBV5-1 and TRBJ1-1; D possibly corresponds to TRBD1 (6 bases). The CDR3 loop spans 15 amino acids. Germline CDR1 and CDR2: SGHRS and YFSETQ. Trimming took 1 base from V and 6 from J, leaving 16 bases between them. CDR3 in amino acids: CASSLYGGARSEAFF. The CDR3 DNA sequence: TGCGCCAGCAGCTTGTATGGGGGGGCGCGTTCTGAAGCTTTCTTT.

The chain links TRBV5-4 to TRBJ2-7, with no clear D. CDR3 size: 11 residues. Trimming took off 0 bases at V and 6 bases at J, with 4 bases between the two ends. Germline V gives CDR1 SGHNT, CDR2 YYREEE (reference sequence). CDR3 DNA sequence: TGTGCCAGCAGCTTGGCTTCCGAGCAGTACTTC. Encoded protein: CASSLASEQYF.